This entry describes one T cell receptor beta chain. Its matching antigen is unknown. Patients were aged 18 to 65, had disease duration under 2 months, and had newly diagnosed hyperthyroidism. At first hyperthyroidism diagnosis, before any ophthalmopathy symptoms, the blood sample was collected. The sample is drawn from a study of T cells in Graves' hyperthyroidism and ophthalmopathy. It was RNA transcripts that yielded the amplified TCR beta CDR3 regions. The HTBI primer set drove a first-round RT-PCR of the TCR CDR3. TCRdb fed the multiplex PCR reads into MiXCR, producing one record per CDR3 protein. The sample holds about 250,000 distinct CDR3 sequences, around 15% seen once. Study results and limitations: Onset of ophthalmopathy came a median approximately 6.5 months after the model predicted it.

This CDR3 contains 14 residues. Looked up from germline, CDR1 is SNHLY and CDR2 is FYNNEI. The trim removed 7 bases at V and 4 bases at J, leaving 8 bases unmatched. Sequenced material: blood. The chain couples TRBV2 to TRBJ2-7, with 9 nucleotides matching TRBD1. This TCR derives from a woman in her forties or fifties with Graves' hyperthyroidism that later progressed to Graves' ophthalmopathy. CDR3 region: CASKWRTGVYEQYF. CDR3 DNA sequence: TGTGCCAGCAAGTGGCGGACAGGGGTATACGAGCAGTACTTC.